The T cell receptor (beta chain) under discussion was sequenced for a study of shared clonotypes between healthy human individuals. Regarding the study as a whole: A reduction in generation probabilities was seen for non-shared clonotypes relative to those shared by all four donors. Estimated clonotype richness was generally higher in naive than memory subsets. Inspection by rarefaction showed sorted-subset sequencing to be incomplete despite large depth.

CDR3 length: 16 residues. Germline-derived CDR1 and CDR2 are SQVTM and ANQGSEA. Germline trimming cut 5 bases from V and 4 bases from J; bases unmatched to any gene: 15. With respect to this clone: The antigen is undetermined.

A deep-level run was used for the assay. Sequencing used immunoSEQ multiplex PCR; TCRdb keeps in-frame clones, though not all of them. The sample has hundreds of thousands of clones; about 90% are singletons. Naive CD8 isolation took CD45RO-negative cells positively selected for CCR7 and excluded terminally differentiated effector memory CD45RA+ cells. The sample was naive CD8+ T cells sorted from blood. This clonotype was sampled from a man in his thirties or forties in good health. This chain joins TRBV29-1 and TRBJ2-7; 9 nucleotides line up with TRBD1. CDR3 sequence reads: CSVLMWPGTGLYEQYF. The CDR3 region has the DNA TGCAGCGTTTTGATGTGGCCGGGGACAGGGCTGTACGAGCAGTACTTC.